This T cell receptor (beta chain) comes out of a study of cytomegalovirus exposure and HLA in healthy donors. The ends lost 3 bases at V and 4 bases at J; junction bases unmatched: 5. This CDR3 comprises 15 residues. The germline gives CDR1 WSHSY, CDR2 SAAADI. As to this clone: Antigen specificity is unknown.

Both 60 Vbeta primers and 13 Jbeta primers went into the PCR. Data came from immunoSEQ multiplex PCR; TCRdb stores just in-frame clones and leaves some out. The sample records 110,000 to 150,000 clones, 82% being singletons. Study-wide results and caveats: Serostatus for CMV was the only available immune exposure information.

This receptor was taken from a man younger than 30 in good health and CMV-seropositive. The chain combines TRBV10-2 with TRBJ2-5; 10 nucleotides match TRBD2. The specimen was PBMCs. CDR3 sequence: CASSERRLAGETQYF. CDR3 bases: TGCGCCAGCAGTGAAAGAAGACTAGCGGGAGAGACCCAGTACTTC.